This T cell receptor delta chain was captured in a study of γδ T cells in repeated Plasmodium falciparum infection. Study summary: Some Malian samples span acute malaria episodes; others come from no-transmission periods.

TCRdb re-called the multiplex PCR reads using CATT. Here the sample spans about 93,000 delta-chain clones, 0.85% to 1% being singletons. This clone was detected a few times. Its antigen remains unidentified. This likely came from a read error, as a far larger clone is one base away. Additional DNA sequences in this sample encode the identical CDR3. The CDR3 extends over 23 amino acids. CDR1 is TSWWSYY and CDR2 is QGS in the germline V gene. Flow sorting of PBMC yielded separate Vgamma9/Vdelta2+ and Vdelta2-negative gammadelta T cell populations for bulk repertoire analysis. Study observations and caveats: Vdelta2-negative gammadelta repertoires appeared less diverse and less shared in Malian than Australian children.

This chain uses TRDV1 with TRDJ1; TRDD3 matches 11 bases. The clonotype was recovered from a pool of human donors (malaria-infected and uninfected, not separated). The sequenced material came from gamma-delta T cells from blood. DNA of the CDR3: TGTGCTCTTGGGGAACGGGGGGCTTCCTACACCTACGCGACCCTGGGGGATACAAGGGAACTCATCTTC. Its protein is CALGERGASYTYATLGDTRELIF.